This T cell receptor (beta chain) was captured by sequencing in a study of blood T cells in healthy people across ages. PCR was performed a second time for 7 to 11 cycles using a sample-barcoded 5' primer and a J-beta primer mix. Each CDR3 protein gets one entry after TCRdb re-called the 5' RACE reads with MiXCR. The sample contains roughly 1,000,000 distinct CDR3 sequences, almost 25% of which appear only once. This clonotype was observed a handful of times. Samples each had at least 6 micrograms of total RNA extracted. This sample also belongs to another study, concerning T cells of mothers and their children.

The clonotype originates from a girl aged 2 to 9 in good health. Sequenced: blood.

The CDR3 DNA sequence: TGTGCCATCGGGGGGACAGCAAACTACGAGCAGTACTTC. Its protein product is CAIGGTANYEQYF. The chain links TRBV10-3 to TRBJ2-7; maybe TRBD1 (7 bases). V was pared by 8 bases and J by 3 bases, with 14 bases between. The CDR3 loop spans 13 amino acids. Germline-derived CDR1 and CDR2 are ENHRY and SYGVKD.